These 30 T cell receptor beta chains originate from one sample sequenced in a study of T cell repertoires in cytomegalovirus infection. TCRdb itself ran the reads through MiXCR, one entry per CDR3 protein. The table lists 150,000 to 200,000 distinct CDR3 sequences, about a tenth of them singletons. The sequencing input was PBMCs. The receptors derive from a human donor in good health (CMV status not recorded). Some clones in this sample may be carry-over from other donors' samples.

This clonotype was observed at least ten times. This chain uses TRBV7-2 with TRBJ2-5; no definite D call. This CDR3 has 16 amino acids. CDR1 and CDR2 from the germline V gene are SGHTA and FQGNSA. V lost 0 bases and J 2 bases, leaving 13 bases between the germline ends. The CDR3 DNA sequence: TGTGCCAGCAGCTTAGCGGCCCAAACTCTTCAAGAGACCCAGTACTTC. This encodes CASSLAAQTLQETQYF.

Ten or more counts support this clonotype. The chain joins TRBV7-2 to TRBJ2-7; 13 bases are a match to TRBD2. The V and J ends lost 5 bases and 1 base, in that order; junction bases with no gene match: 5. The CDR3 covers 16 residues. Germline CDR1 and CDR2: SGHTA and FQGNSA. CDR3 DNA sequence: TGTGCCAGCAGCCTGGGACTAGCGGGGACTTCCTACGAGCAGTACTTC. Translated: CASSLGLAGTSYEQYF.

This clonotype has ten or more counts. The rearrangement joins TRBV7-2 to TRBJ2-5, with 9 bases identical to TRBD2. V trimming: 1 base; J trimming: 5 bases; junction bases outside the gene matches: 8. This CDR3 has 16 residues. Germline V gives CDR1 SGHTA, CDR2 FQGNSA. CDR3 sequence reads: CASSLVRRGGSETQYF. CDR3 coding DNA: TGTGCCAGCAGCTTAGTGAGGCGGGGGGGCAGCGAGACCCAGTACTTC.

This clonotype was seen repeatedly, ten times or more. A read error may be the cause here, since a much bigger clone is one base away. V is TRBV7-9 and J is TRBJ1-1; D ambiguous. CDR1 and CDR2 (germline): SEHNR, FQNEAQ (reference sequence). CDR3 length: 11 residues. V lost 5 bases and J lost 4, with 5 bases in between. The CDR3 bases are TGTGCCAGCAGCCCGGTCACTGAAGCTTTCTTT. Amino acid sequence: CASSPVTEAFF. Based on the CDR3 plus reference TRBV7-9 and TRBJ1-1, the full variable domain is DTGVSQNPRHKITKRGQNVTFRCDPISEHNRLYWYRQTLGQGPEFLTYFQNEAQLEKSRLLSDRFSAERPKGSFSTLEIQRTEQGDSAMYLCASSPVTEAFFGQGTRLTVV.

The rearrangement links TRBV20-1 to TRBJ2-3, with D possibly being TRBD2 (6 bases). V dropped 4 bases and J dropped 9 bases, with 23 bases sitting between them. The CDR3 runs 15 residues. Germline V gene sequence: CDR1 DFQATT, CDR2 SNEGSKA (reference sequence). The DNA for the CDR3 is TGCAGTGCTAACATACCCGAAGGGACTTTCCACACGCAGTATTTT. Amino acid sequence: CSANIPEGTFHTQYF.

This chain connects TRBV28 to TRBJ1-1, with D possibly matching TRBD1 (5 bases). This CDR3 region has 14 residues. Deletions cut 6 bases from V and 6 bases from J, with 17 bases between. Germline V gives CDR1 MDHEN, CDR2 SYDVKM. CDR3 amino acids: CASSLLPGYAEAFF. The CDR3 DNA reads TGTGCCAGCAGCCTACTCCCAGGGTACGCTGAAGCTTTCTTT.

This clonotype was observed a handful of times. The chain carries TRBV28 and TRBJ2-1, with unresolved D. Looked up from germline, CDR1 is MDHEN and CDR2 is SYDVKM. The ends were cut back, 4 bases at V and 8 bases at J, with 12 bases in the middle. CDR3 length equals 13 residues. The CDR3 loop is CASSSTKGYEQFF. The DNA of the CDR3 is TGTGCCAGCAGTTCGACCAAAGGGTATGAGCAGTTCTTC.

This clonotype was counted ten times or more. V and J are TRBV20-1 and TRBJ2-7; perhaps TRBD1 as D (6 bases). Trimming shortened V by 5 bases and J by 3 bases, and 14 bases separated the two germline ends. CDR3 length: 13 amino acids. Germline V gene data show CDR1 as DFQATT and CDR2 as SNEGSKA (reference sequence). CDR3 in DNA: TGCAGTGCTGTCCCGGACAGAAACTACGAGCAGTACTTC. Amino acids: CSAVPDRNYEQYF.

In this sample, this clonotype turned up many times. The V call is TRBV28, the J call TRBJ1-6; TRBD1 is a possible D gene (6 bases). The germline V gene has CDR1 MDHEN and CDR2 SYDVKM. V lost 7 bases and J 1 base, leaving 17 bases between the germline ends. The CDR3 totals 17 residues. CDR3: CASTPRGRGSYNSPLHF. In DNA, the CDR3 is TGTGCCAGCACCCCAAGGGGAAGGGGGTCCTATAATTCACCCCTCCACTTT.

In this sample, this clonotype turned up many times. The gene calls are TRBV7-9 and TRBJ1-4; D uncertain. Germline V gene data show CDR1 as SEHNR and CDR2 as FQNEAQ (reference sequence). The CDR3 consists of 13 residues. V was trimmed by 3 bases and J by 8 bases, leaving 10 bases between them. The CDR3 loop reads CASSLEAGEKLFF. The CDR3 bases are TGTGCCAGCAGCTTGGAGGCGGGCGAAAAACTGTTTTTT.

In this sample, this clonotype turned up many times. V and J are TRBV12-3 or TRBV12-4 and TRBJ2-7, with unresolved D. The length of the CDR3 is 12 residues. Between the trimmed V and J ends, which lost 6 bases and 3 bases, there was a span of 9 bases. In DNA form, the CDR3 reads TGTGCCAGCAGGGGCCGAAACTACGAGCAGTACTTC. As protein: CASRGRNYEQYF.

This clonotype came up many times. V is TRBV6-2 or TRBV6-3 and J is TRBJ2-7; D is unclear. Trimming stripped 1 base from V and 3 bases from J, with 7 bases between. Germline V gene data show CDR1 as MNHEY and CDR2 as SVGEGT. The CDR3 totals 13 residues. The CDR3 region is CASSYLNLYEQYF. CDR3 nucleotides: TGTGCCAGCAGTTACTTGAACCTCTACGAGCAGTACTTC.

This clonotype was observed many times. V gene TRBV7-9 combines with J gene TRBJ1-4; no clear D. Germline V lookup: CDR1 SEHNR, CDR2 FQNEAQ (reference sequence). Trimming removed 4 bases from V and 0 bases from J, with 9 bases in between. This CDR3 is built from 15 residues. The CDR3 DNA is TGTGCCAGCAGCTCGCCTCTTTCAACTAATGAAAAACTGTTTTTT. This translates into CASSSPLSTNEKLFF.

In its sample, this clonotype was seen a few times. Relative to the germline gene, one junction end is altered; a read error may explain this. The V call is TRBV5-5, the J call TRBJ1-1; 8 bases match TRBD1. Germline assignment: CDR1 SGHKS and CDR2 YYEKEE (reference sequence). This CDR3 comprises 11 residues. The CDR3, as DNA: TGTGCCAGCAGGTTGGACAGGGCAGCTTTCTTT. Protein: CASRLDRAAFF.

This clonotype was recorded at least ten times. The V call is TRBV4-1, the J call TRBJ1-6; D remains ambiguous. The germline V gene has CDR1 MGHRA and CDR2 YSYEKL. With 4 bases removed from V and 7 bases from J, the gap between germline ends came to 11 bases. The CDR3 spans 14 residues. The CDR3 coding sequence is TGCGCCAGCAGCCTATTGGAGGGAAATTCACCCCTCCACTTT. Protein product: CASSLLEGNSPLHF.

The V call is TRBV29-1, the J call TRBJ2-1; weak D call: TRBD2 (5 bases). CDR3 size: 12 residues. Germline V gene lookup returns CDR1 SQVTM and CDR2 ANQGSEA. Trimming took 3 bases from V and 6 from J, leaving 9 bases between them. CDR3 residues: CSVEASLNEQFF. CDR3 sequence (DNA): TGCAGCGTTGAGGCTAGCCTCAATGAGCAGTTCTTC.

This clonotype has at least ten counts. The rearrangement joins TRBV7-2 to TRBJ1-2; no definite D call. Germline V gene lookup returns CDR1 SGHTA and CDR2 FQGNSA. The CDR3 is 12 amino acids. V lost 3 bases to trimming and J lost 2 bases, with 4 bases between them. The CDR3 DNA is TGTGCCAGCAGCTTTAACAACTATGGCTACACCTTC. The encoded protein is CASSFNNYGYTF.

This clonotype was recorded at least ten times. In DNA, the CDR3 is TGTGCCAGCAGCCTGGACACTTCGAGGGAGCAGTACTTC. It yields the protein CASSLDTSREQYF. This sequence joins TRBV28 and TRBJ2-7; TRBD1 is a possible D gene (5 bases). V lost 6 bases and J 7 bases, leaving 16 bases between the germline ends. This CDR3 comprises 13 residues. Germline CDR1 is MDHEN and CDR2 is SYDVKM.

A remark on this clonotype: Because it lacks the conserved phenylalanine or tryptophan at the end, this CDR3 is likely a read error. V usage is TRBV29-1 and J usage is TRBJ1-4; D uncertain. Trimming stripped 4 bases from V and 5 bases from J, with 11 bases between. Germline V gives CDR1 SQVTM, CDR2 ANQGSEA. This CDR3 region has 13 residues. The CDR3 coding sequence is TGCAGCGTTGCCGGAACAAGGAATGAAAAACTGTTTCTT. This encodes CSVAGTRNEKLFL.

This clonotype was counted a few times. The J gene is TRBJ2-3, the V gene TRBV15; 8 nucleotides line up with TRBD2. V gave up 6 bases and J gave up 1 base; unmatched junction bases: 3. The CDR3 loop spans 14 amino acids. Per the germline V gene, CDR1 is LNHNV and CDR2 is YYDKDF (reference sequence). CDR3: CATSSGDRTDTQYF. The DNA of the CDR3 is TGTGCCACCAGTAGCGGGGACCGCACAGATACGCAGTATTTT.

CDR3: CASSSPGQPNSPLHF. DNA of the CDR3: TGTGCCAGCAGTTCCCCGGGACAGCCTAATTCACCCCTCCACTTT. This chain joins TRBV28 and TRBJ1-6, with 7 bases fitting TRBD1. Trimming removed 4 bases from V and 6 bases from J; junction bases left unmatched: 6. This CDR3 spans 15 amino acids. CDR1 and CDR2 (germline): MDHEN, SYDVKM. Full variable domain (outside the CDR3, taken from reference TRBV28 and TRBJ1-6): DVKVTQSSRYLVKRTGEKVFLECVQDMDHENMFWYRQDPGLGLRLIYFSYDVKMKEKGDIPEGYSVSREKKERFSLILESASTNQTSMYLCASSSPGQPNSPLHFGNGTRLTVT.

This clonotype was picked up many times. The DNA for the CDR3 is TGTGCCAGCAGCAAGGGACAGGGGGTTTACAATGAGCAGTTCTTC. Translation gives CASSKGQGVYNEQFF. The chain is built from TRBV7-2 and TRBJ2-1, with TRBD1 matching 11 bases. Germline loops: CDR1 SGHTA, CDR2 FQGNSA. The V segment lost 5 bases and the J segment 4 bases; nucleotides outside the gene matches: 4. This CDR3 has 15 residues.

This clonotype was recorded many times. The chain recombines TRBV12-3 or TRBV12-4 with TRBJ1-4; TRBD1 is a possible D gene (5 bases). Trimming stripped 5 bases from V and 4 bases from J, with 11 bases between. The CDR3 is 14 residues long. The CDR3 sequence is CASSPRDVNEKLFF. In nucleotides, the CDR3 is TGTGCCAGCAGTCCCCGGGACGTTAATGAAAAACTGTTTTTT.

The DNA of the CDR3 is TGTGCCAGCAGCCGTTATGGTGTATCCCTCCACTTT. It translates to CASSRYGVSLHF. The V and J genes are TRBV14 and TRBJ1-6; D ambiguous. Germline V gene lookup returns CDR1 SGHDN and CDR2 FVKESK. V lost 4 bases, J lost 14 bases, and 12 bases lay in between. The length of the CDR3 is 12 residues.

At least ten counts were recorded for this clonotype. The chain is built from TRBV28 and TRBJ2-3, with a weak D call TRBD1 (6 bases). Trimming took 5 bases from V and 0 from J, leaving 21 bases between them. Germline V CDR1 and CDR2: MDHEN, SYDVKM. This CDR3 contains 18 residues. The CDR3 DNA is TGTGCCAGCAGTAACGGGCAGGGGAAATGGGTGAGCACAGATACGCAGTATTTT. It translates to CASSNGQGKWVSTDTQYF.

In this sample, this clonotype turned up a few times. The V gene is TRBV6-2 or TRBV6-3, the J gene TRBJ2-5; the D is unclear. The CDR3 contains 12 residues. Trimming pared 4 bases from V and 5 bases from J, leaving 8 bases between. Germline loops: CDR1 MNHEY, CDR2 SVGEGT. In nucleotides, the CDR3 is TGTGCCAGCAGTTCCGTGAGTGAGACCCAGTACTTC. It translates to CASSSVSETQYF.

This clonotype is labeled as large (0.1 to 1%). This chain joins TRBV7-8 and TRBJ2-1; 9 positions match TRBD1. The V and J ends lost 4 bases and 6 bases, in that order; junction bases with no gene match: 4. The length of the CDR3 is 14 residues. CDR1 and CDR2 from the germline V gene are SGHVS and FQNEAQ. The DNA of the CDR3 is TGTGCCAGCAGCTGGACAGGGGTTCTCAATGAGCAGTTCTTC. Translating gives CASSWTGVLNEQFF. Variable domain in full (rest from reference TRBV7-8 and TRBJ2-1): GAGVSQSPRYKVAKRGQDVALRCDPISGHVSLFWYQQALGQGPEFLTYFQNEAQLDKSGLPSDRFFAERPEGSVSTLKIQRTQQEDSAVYLCASSWTGVLNEQFFGPGTRLTVL.

This clonotype was seen repeatedly, ten times or more. This rearrangement joins TRBV5-6 to TRBJ1-6, with D maybe TRBD1 (5 bases). This CDR3 contains 14 residues. Trimming removed 6 bases at V and 10 bases at J, with 17 bases between. Germline assignment: CDR1 SGHDT and CDR2 YYEEEE. The CDR3 region is CASNRPDGGSPLHF. In DNA, the CDR3 is TGTGCCAGCAACCGACCAGACGGGGGATCACCCCTCCACTTT.

This clonotype has a count of ten or more. The J gene is TRBJ2-7, the V gene TRBV24-1; D call uncertain. Per the germline V gene, CDR1 is KGHDR and CDR2 is SFDVKD. CDR3 length: 13 amino acids. The ends were cut back, 0 bases at V and 5 bases at J, with 7 bases in the middle. The CDR3 bases are TGTGCCACCAGTGATTTGTACGTGGACGAGCAGTACTTC. Translating it yields CATSDLYVDEQYF.

This chain's CDR3 is CASSLRAGEDTDTQYF. The CDR3 DNA sequence: TGTGCCAGCAGTTTAAGGGCGGGGGAAGACACAGATACGCAGTATTTT. The J gene is TRBJ2-3, the V gene TRBV28; 7 bases line up with TRBD2. V lost 2 bases to trimming and J lost 2 bases; unmatched junction nucleotides: 7. Germline CDR1 MDHEN, CDR2 SYDVKM. CDR3 length: 16 amino acids.